This entry concerns a single T cell receptor beta chain. The data were produced by immunoSEQ multiplex PCR, yet TCRdb's version contains in-frame clones alone and is incomplete. The table shows about 93,000 clones, with nearly 90% occurring only once. These data originate in a study of OX40 agonist ivuxolimab in advanced cancers. Trimming took 2 bases from V and 6 from J, leaving 10 bases between them. The CDR3 sequence is 14 residues long. Germline V CDR1 and CDR2: ENHRY, SYGVKD. The sequencing used CD4+ or CD8+ T cells sorted from blood, collected in a trial of the OX40 agonist ivuxolimab. This clonotype was sampled from an adult with an advanced solid tumor such as melanoma, head and neck, liver or kidney cancer. The rearrangement uses TRBV10-3 and TRBJ2-2; weak D call: TRBD1 (6 bases). CDR3 bases: TGTGCCATCAGTGAGCCGACAGGTTCCGGGGAGCTGTTTTTT. Residues: CAISEPTGSGELFF.